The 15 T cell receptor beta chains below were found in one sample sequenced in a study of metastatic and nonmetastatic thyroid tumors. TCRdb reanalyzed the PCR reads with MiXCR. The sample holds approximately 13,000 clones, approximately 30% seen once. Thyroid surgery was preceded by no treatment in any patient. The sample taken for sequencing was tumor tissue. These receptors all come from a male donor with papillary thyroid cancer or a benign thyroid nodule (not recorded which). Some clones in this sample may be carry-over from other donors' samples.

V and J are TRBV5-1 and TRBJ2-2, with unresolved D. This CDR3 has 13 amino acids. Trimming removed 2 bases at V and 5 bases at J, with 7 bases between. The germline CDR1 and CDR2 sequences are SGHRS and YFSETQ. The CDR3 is CASSFKGTGELFF. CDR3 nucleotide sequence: TGCGCCAGCAGCTTTAAAGGGACCGGGGAGCTGTTTTTT.

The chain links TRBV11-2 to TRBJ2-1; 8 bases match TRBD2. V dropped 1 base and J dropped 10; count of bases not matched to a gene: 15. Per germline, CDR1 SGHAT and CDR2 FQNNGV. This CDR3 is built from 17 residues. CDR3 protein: CASSLGAMSGSYSEQFF. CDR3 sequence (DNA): TGTGCCAGCAGCTTAGGGGCTATGAGCGGGAGTTATAGCGAGCAGTTCTTC.

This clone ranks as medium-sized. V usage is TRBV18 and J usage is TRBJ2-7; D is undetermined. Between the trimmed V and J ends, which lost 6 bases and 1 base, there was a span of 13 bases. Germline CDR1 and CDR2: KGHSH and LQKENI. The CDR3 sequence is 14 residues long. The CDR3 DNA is TGTGCCAGCTCCCCTGAATGGGGATCCTACGAGCAGTACTTC. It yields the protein CASSPEWGSYEQYF.

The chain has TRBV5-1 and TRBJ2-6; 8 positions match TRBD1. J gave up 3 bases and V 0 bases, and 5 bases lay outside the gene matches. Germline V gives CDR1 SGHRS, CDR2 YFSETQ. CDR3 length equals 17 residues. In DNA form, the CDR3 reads TGCGCCAGCAGCTTGGGGCAGGGGGCTGGTGGGGCCAACGTCCTGACTTTC. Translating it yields CASSLGQGAGGANVLTF.

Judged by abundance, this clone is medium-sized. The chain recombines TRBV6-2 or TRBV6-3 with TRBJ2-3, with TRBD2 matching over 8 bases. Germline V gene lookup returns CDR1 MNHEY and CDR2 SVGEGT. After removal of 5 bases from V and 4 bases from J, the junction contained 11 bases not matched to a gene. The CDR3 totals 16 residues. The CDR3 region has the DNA TGTGCCAGCAGTACCCCTAAAGCGGGAGCTTCAGATACGCAGTATTTT. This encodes CASSTPKAGASDTQYF.

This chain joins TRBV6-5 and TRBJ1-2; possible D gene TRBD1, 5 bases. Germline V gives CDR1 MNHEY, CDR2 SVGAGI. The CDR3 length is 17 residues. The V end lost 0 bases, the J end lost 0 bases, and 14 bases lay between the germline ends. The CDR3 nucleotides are TGTGCCAGCAGTTACTCATGGTCCGGGGGTCCTAACTATGGCTACACCTTC. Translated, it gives CASSYSWSGGPNYGYTF.

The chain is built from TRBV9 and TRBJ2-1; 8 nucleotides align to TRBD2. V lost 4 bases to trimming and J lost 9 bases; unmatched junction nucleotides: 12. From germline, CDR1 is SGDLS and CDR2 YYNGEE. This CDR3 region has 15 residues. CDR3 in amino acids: CASSSPGLGIREQFF. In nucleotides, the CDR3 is TGTGCCAGCAGCTCACCGGGACTAGGTATCCGTGAGCAGTTCTTC. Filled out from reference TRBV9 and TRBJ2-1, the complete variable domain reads DSGVTQTPKHLITATGQRVTLRCSPRSGDLSVYWYQQSLDQGLQFLIQYYNGEERAKGNILERFSAQQFPDLHSELNLSSLELGDSALYFCASSSPGLGIREQFFGPGTRLTVL.

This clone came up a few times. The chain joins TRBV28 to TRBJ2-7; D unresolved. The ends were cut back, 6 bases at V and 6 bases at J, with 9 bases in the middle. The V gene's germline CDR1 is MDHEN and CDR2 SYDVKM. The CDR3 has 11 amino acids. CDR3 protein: CASSLFGEQYF. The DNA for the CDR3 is TGTGCCAGCAGCCTCTTTGGCGAGCAGTACTTC.

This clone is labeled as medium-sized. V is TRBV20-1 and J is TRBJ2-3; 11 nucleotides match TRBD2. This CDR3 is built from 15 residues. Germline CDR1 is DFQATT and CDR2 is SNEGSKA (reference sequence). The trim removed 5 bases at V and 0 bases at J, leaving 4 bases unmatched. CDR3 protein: CSAGTSGVSTDTQYF. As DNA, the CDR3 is TGCAGTGCTGGGACTAGCGGAGTTAGCACAGATACGCAGTATTTT.

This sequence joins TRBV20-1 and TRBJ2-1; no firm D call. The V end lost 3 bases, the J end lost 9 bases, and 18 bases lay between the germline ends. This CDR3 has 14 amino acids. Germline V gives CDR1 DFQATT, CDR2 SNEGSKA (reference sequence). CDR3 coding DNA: TGCAGTGCTAGTGATGAGCGTGTAAGCACTGAGCAGTTCTTC. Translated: CSASDERVSTEQFF.

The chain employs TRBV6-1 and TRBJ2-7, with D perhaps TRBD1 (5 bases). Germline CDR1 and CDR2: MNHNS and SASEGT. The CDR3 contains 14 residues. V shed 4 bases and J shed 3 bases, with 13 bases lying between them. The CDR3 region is CASSGRGEGYEQYF. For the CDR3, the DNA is TGTGCCAGCAGTGGAAGGGGCGAAGGCTACGAGCAGTACTTC.

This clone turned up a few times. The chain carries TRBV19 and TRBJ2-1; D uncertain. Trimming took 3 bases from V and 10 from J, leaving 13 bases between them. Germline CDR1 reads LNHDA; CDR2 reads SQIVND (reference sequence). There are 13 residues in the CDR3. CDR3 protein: CASSMGRHGEQFF. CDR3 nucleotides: TGTGCCAGTAGTATGGGTCGACATGGAGAGCAGTTCTTC.

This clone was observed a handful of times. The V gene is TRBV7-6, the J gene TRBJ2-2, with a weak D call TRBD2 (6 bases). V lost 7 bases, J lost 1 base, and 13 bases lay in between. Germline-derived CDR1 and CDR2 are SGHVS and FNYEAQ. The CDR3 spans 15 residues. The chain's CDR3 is CASIPGGENTGELFF. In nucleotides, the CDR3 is TGTGCCAGCATCCCCGGCGGGGAGAACACCGGGGAGCTGTTTTTT.

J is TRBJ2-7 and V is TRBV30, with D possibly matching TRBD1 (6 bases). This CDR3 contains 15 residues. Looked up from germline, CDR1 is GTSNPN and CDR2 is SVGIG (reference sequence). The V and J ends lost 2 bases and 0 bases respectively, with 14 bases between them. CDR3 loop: CAWSPIDRSSYEQYF. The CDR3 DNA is TGTGCCTGGAGTCCCATAGACAGGTCCTCCTACGAGCAGTACTTC.

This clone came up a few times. CDR3: CSAVVRQEGMSYTF. The CDR3 DNA reads as TGCAGTGCCGTAGTGAGACAGGAAGGGATGAGCTACACCTTC. The rearrangement links TRBV20-1 to TRBJ1-2; a possible D gene is TRBD1 (6 bases). V lost 6 bases and J 9 bases, leaving 23 bases between the germline ends. The germline gives CDR1 DFQATT, CDR2 SNEGSKA (reference sequence). The CDR3 spans 14 residues.